The source of this TCR beta chain is a study of cytomegalovirus exposure and HLA in healthy donors. This CDR3 comprises 15 residues. V lost 8 bases, J lost 2 bases, and 17 bases lay in between. The germline V gene has CDR1 ENHRY and CDR2 SYGVKD. PCR used 60 Vbeta primers and 13 Jbeta primers. Libraries were prepared by immunoSEQ multiplex PCR; TCRdb keeps only in-frame clonotypes and omits some of them. The sample has 95,000 to 150,000 clones, approximately 65% seen once; the top ten hold roughly 1.4%. This TCR came from a young man in good health and CMV-seronegative. The chain carries TRBV10-3 and TRBJ2-3; D might be TRBD2 (6 bases). The sequenced sample consisted of PBMCs. This chain's CDR3 is CAIWTPAGITDTQYF. In DNA form, the CDR3 reads TGTGCCATCTGGACCCCCGCGGGAATCACAGATACGCAGTATTTT.